This is a list of T cell receptor beta chains from one sample in a study of T-cell reconstitution after alpha-beta-depleted transplantation in children. In TCRdb, the PCR reads were re-called with MiXCR into one record per CDR3 protein. Of hundreds of thousands of distinct CDR3 sequences listed, approximately 13% are singletons. The starting material was PBMCs, mostly from graft donor cells, obtained 360 days after TCRalphabeta/CD19-depleted stem cell transplant. The source of these receptors is a male patient aged 5 to 17 who had a stem cell transplant for acute myeloid leukemia, so the T cells may come from the graft donor. CDR3s include the opening cysteine and the closing phenylalanine or tryptophan. A D gene is named only where the DNA matches it firmly. The listing skips clone size in some rows; elsewhere it reads once, few, many or a size class.

size: .; D: .; J: TRBJ1-2; V: TRBV20-1; CDR3: CSARREIVRYGYTF; DNA: TGCAGTGCTCGTAGGGAGATCGTTCGCTATGGCTACACCTTC
size: many; D: .; J: TRBJ1-1; V: TRBV20-1; CDR3: CSARNTEAFF; DNA: TGCAGTGCTAGAAACACTGAAGCTTTCTTT
size: few; D: .; J: TRBJ2-7; V: TRBV7-9; CDR3: CASSPRGSDSGIEQYF; DNA: TGTGCCAGCAGCCCCAGGGGTAGCGACTCTGGGATCGAGCAGTACTTC
size: .; D: .; J: TRBJ1-1; V: TRBV10-3; CDR3: CAISGLGAEAFF; DNA: TGTGCCATCAGTGGATTGGGCGCTGAAGCTTTCTTT
size: .; D: .; J: TRBJ2-5; V: TRBV4-3; CDR3: CASSQDIPLQETQYF; DNA: TGCGCCAGCAGCCAAGATATTCCACTTCAAGAGACCCAGTACTTC
size: .; D: .; J: TRBJ1-3; V: TRBV20-1; CDR3: CSARALGQGTGNTIYF; DNA: TGCAGTGCTAGAGCCCTTGGGCAGGGAACAGGAAACACCATATATTTT
size: many; D: .; J: TRBJ2-1; V: TRBV19; CDR3: CASSYRNEQFF; DNA: TGTGCCAGTAGTTACAGGAATGAGCAGTTCTTC
size: .; D: TRBD1; J: TRBJ2-7; V: TRBV29-1; CDR3: CSTGQGLTYEQYF; DNA: TGCAGCACAGGACAGGGGTTAACCTACGAGCAGTACTTC
size: few; D: TRBD2; J: TRBJ2-1; V: TRBV7-9; CDR3: CASSFRVPAGADEQFF; DNA: TGTGCCAGCAGCTTTCGGGTCCCAGCGGGAGCCGATGAGCAGTTCTTC
size: .; D: .; J: TRBJ2-7; V: TRBV20-1; CDR3: CSAPRLERSTSYEQYF; DNA: TGCAGTGCTCCCCGGCTAGAGCGTTCTACCTCCTACGAGCAGTACTTC
size: many; D: .; J: TRBJ2-3; V: TRBV7-8; CDR3: CASSLAWRKDTQYF; DNA: TGTGCCAGCAGCTTAGCGTGGAGAAAAGATACGCAGTATTTT
size: .; D: .; J: TRBJ1-4; V: TRBV7-8; CDR3: CASSLGAGSGEKLFF; DNA: TGTGCCAGCAGCTTAGGAGCCGGAAGCGGTGAAAAACTGTTTTTT
size: .; D: TRBD2; J: TRBJ2-1; V: TRBV2; CDR3: CASSVGSGVYNEQFF; DNA: TGTGCCAGCAGTGTGGGTAGCGGGGTTTACAATGAGCAGTTCTTC
size: many; D: TRBD2; J: TRBJ2-7; V: TRBV29-1; CDR3: CSVSDRDYPSLEQYF; DNA: TGCAGCGTCTCCGACCGGGACTACCCATCACTCGAGCAGTACTTC
size: .; D: TRBD1; J: TRBJ2-1; V: TRBV12-5; CDR3: CASGAQGASYNEQFF; DNA: TGTGCTAGTGGTGCACAGGGGGCCTCCTACAATGAGCAGTTCTTC
size: few; D: .; J: TRBJ2-7; V: TRBV5-1; CDR3: CASTVGTKGDEQYF; DNA: TGCGCCAGCACCGTGGGAACTAAGGGGGACGAGCAGTACTTC
size: many; D: .; J: TRBJ2-1; V: TRBV29-1; CDR3: CSVESGAVSSYNEQFF; DNA: TGCAGCGTTGAATCTGGTGCGGTGAGCTCCTACAATGAGCAGTTCTTC
size: few; D: .; J: TRBJ2-5; V: TRBV24-1; CDR3: CATSDWQGVETQYF; DNA: TGTGCCACCAGTGATTGGCAGGGCGTCGAGACCCAGTACTTC
size: few; D: TRBD1; J: TRBJ2-7; V: TRBV20-1; CDR3: CSAGGQGRHEQYF; DNA: TGCAGTGCAGGCGGACAGGGTAGGCACGAGCAGTACTTC
size: .; D: TRBD1; J: TRBJ1-5; V: TRBV4-1; CDR3: CASSQVLGRGAGYQPQHF; DNA: TGCGCCAGCAGCCAAGTTCTAGGCAGGGGGGCGGGATATCAGCCCCAGCATTTT
size: .; D: TRBD2; J: TRBJ2-2; V: TRBV15; CDR3: CATSRPSGSSTGELFF; DNA: TGTGCCACCAGCAGACCAAGCGGGAGCTCGACCGGGGAGCTGTTTTTT
size: .; D: TRBD2; J: TRBJ2-1; V: TRBV5-6; CDR3: CASSPGLAGGVYNEQFF; DNA: TGTGCCAGCAGCCCCGGACTAGCGGGAGGGGTCTACAATGAGCAGTTCTTC
size: few; D: TRBD2; J: TRBJ2-3; V: TRBV20-1; CDR3: CSARPRGASGSPDTQYF; DNA: TGCAGTGCTAGGCCCAGGGGCGCTAGCGGGAGCCCAGATACGCAGTATTTT
size: few; D: TRBD2; J: TRBJ2-3; V: TRBV14; CDR3: CASSSRLLAGGGTQYF; DNA: TGTGCCAGCAGCTCTCGTCTACTAGCGGGAGGAGGTACGCAGTATTTT
size: .; D: .; J: TRBJ2-7; V: TRBV9; CDR3: CASSVGSGVAYEQYF; DNA: TGTGCCAGCAGCGTAGGGAGCGGAGTTGCCTACGAGCAGTACTTC
size: .; D: .; J: TRBJ1-2; V: TRBV28; CDR3: CASSSGDGAPRVGYTF; DNA: TGTGCCAGCAGTTCGGGGGACGGAGCCCCAAGGGTTGGCTACACCTTC
size: .; D: .; J: TRBJ2-3; V: TRBV28; CDR3: CASSGLTLGRADTQYF; DNA: TGTGCCAGCAGCGGGTTGACACTCGGTCGAGCAGATACGCAGTATTTT
size: .; D: .; J: TRBJ2-5; V: TRBV28; CDR3: CASSFVIREYQETQYF; DNA: TGTGCCAGCAGTTTTGTGATACGGGAGTACCAAGAGACCCAGTACTTC
size: few; D: TRBD1; J: TRBJ1-4; V: TRBV12-3/TRBV12-4; CDR3: CASRPVGQGIEKLFF; DNA: TGTGCCAGCAGGCCGGTCGGACAGGGAATTGAAAAACTGTTTTTT
size: many; D: .; J: TRBJ2-5; V: TRBV28; CDR3: CASTRQETQYF; DNA: TGTGCCAGCACCCGTCAAGAGACCCAGTACTTC
size: few; D: .; J: TRBJ2-7; V: TRBV5-1; CDR3: CASSLLGALPDEQYF; DNA: TGCGCCAGCAGCTTATTAGGGGCGCTTCCGGACGAGCAGTACTTC
size: many; D: .; J: TRBJ2-4; V: TRBV4-2; CDR3: CASSHGAGTDPGNIQYF; DNA: TGTGCCAGCAGCCATGGGGCGGGTACCGACCCGGGAAACATTCAGTACTTC
size: .; D: TRBD2; J: TRBJ2-2; V: TRBV18; CDR3: CASSPTSGGANTGELFF; DNA: TGTGCCAGCTCACCAACTAGCGGAGGTGCGAACACCGGGGAGCTGTTTTTT
size: many; D: TRBD2; J: TRBJ2-7; V: TRBV7-9; CDR3: CASSQRAGPTSYEQYF; DNA: TGTGCCAGCAGCCAACGAGCGGGGCCAACCTCCTACGAGCAGTACTTC
size: many; D: .; J: TRBJ2-1; V: TRBV5-1; CDR3: CASSRRGEGSYNEQFF; DNA: TGCGCCAGCAGCCGGAGGGGGGAAGGCTCCTACAATGAGCAGTTCTTC
size: many; D: TRBD2; J: TRBJ2-1; V: TRBV6-2/TRBV6-3; CDR3: CASSRLAGANEQFF; DNA: TGTGCCAGCAGTCGACTAGCGGGAGCGAATGAGCAGTTCTTC
size: few; D: .; J: TRBJ2-7; V: TRBV7-2; CDR3: CASSLARAAHSPPYEQYF; DNA: TGTGCCAGCAGCTTAGCGCGGGCAGCTCACTCCCCACCCTACGAGCAGTACTTC
size: few; D: .; J: TRBJ2-5; V: TRBV12-3/TRBV12-4; CDR3: CASSLRLPRETQYF; DNA: TGTGCCAGCAGTCTAAGACTACCCCGTGAGACCCAGTACTTC
size: .; D: TRBD1; J: TRBJ2-7; V: TRBV3-1; CDR3: CASSKGDRGRQQYF; DNA: TGTGCCAGCAGCAAGGGGGACAGGGGGAGACAGCAGTACTTC
size: .; D: TRBD2; J: TRBJ2-7; V: TRBV28; CDR3: CASTEVAGIYEQYF; DNA: TGTGCCAGCACGGAGGTAGCGGGGATATACGAGCAGTACTTC
size: .; D: .; J: TRBJ2-5; V: TRBV6-5; CDR3: CASSYGDYQETQYF; DNA: TGTGCCAGCAGTTACGGGGACTACCAAGAGACCCAGTACTTC
size: .; D: TRBD2; J: TRBJ2-1; V: TRBV5-5; CDR3: CASSFPGSGRGGGFF; DNA: TGTGCCAGCAGCTTCCCGGGTAGCGGGAGAGGTGGCGGGTTCTTC
size: few; D: TRBD2; J: TRBJ2-5; V: TRBV10-3; CDR3: CAVRSGRALSKTQYF; DNA: TGTGCCGTCCGTAGCGGGAGGGCCTTGAGCAAGACCCAGTACTTC
size: .; D: .; J: TRBJ2-3; V: TRBV6-5; CDR3: CASSYSMGRGVETDTQYF; DNA: TGTGCCAGCAGTTACTCGATGGGTAGGGGGGTCGAGACCGATACGCAGTATTTT
size: many; D: TRBD2; J: TRBJ2-1; V: TRBV11-3; CDR3: CASKISGSYNEQFF; DNA: TGTGCCAGCAAGATTAGCGGGTCCTACAATGAGCAGTTCTTC
size: few; D: .; J: TRBJ2-1; V: TRBV5-4; CDR3: CASSLTIGGNNEQFF; DNA: TGTGCCAGCAGCTTAACTATCGGAGGGAACAATGAGCAGTTCTTC
size: many; D: .; J: TRBJ2-5; V: TRBV28; CDR3: CASALRGFQETQYF; DNA: TGTGCCAGCGCTCTTCGGGGTTTCCAAGAGACCCAGTACTTC
size: .; D: .; J: TRBJ2-1; V: TRBV10-3; CDR3: CAISAYRDYNEQFF; DNA: TGTGCCATCAGTGCATACCGGGACTACAATGAGCAGTTCTTC
size: .; D: TRBD1; J: TRBJ2-3; V: TRBV12-3/TRBV12-4; CDR3: CASSDRGRLDTQYF; DNA: TGTGCCAGCAGCGACAGGGGGCGTCTTGATACGCAGTATTTT
size: many; D: TRBD2; J: TRBJ2-3; V: TRBV7-3; CDR3: CASSLRLAGGDTQYF; DNA: TGTGCCAGCAGCCTACGACTAGCGGGGGGGGATACGCAGTATTTT
size: few; D: TRBD1; J: TRBJ2-3; V: TRBV11-2; CDR3: CASSLEGTAYTDTQYF; DNA: TGTGCCAGCAGCTTAGAGGGGACAGCCTACACAGATACGCAGTATTTT
size: .; D: TRBD2; J: TRBJ2-2; V: TRBV7-2; CDR3: CASSSTGGRARTGELFF; DNA: TGTGCCAGCAGCTCTACAGGCGGGAGGGCCCGAACCGGGGAGCTGTTTTTT
size: many; D: TRBD2; J: TRBJ2-2; V: TRBV29-1; CDR3: CSVERDYPTGELFF; DNA: TGCAGCGTCGAGCGGGACTATCCCACCGGGGAGCTGTTTTTT
size: few; D: .; J: TRBJ2-7; V: TRBV15; CDR3: CATSRVTRNEQYF; DNA: TGTGCCACCAGCAGAGTAACAAGGAACGAGCAGTACTTC